Detailed here is one TCR beta chain. How the authors handled the data: How many nucleated cells were present was estimated from reference gene primer amplification. Repertoires were generated with immunoSEQ multiplex PCR, while TCRdb's copy carries only in-frame clones and drops some. That table is the source of V, J and clone size, and D and trimming were worked out from the DNA. Of over 150,000 clones in the sample, around nine tenths are singletons; the top ten hold about 1%. Per the germline V gene, CDR1 is KGHSH and CDR2 is LQKENI. The CDR3 spans 13 residues. Trimming removed 4 bases from V and 4 bases from J, with 10 bases in between. This record comes from a study of blood T cell repertoires in COVID-19. Study in general: Sites in the United States, Italy and Spain provided acute and convalescent COVID-19 samples. T cells, B-cell-depleted T cells, or PBMCs supplied cDNA or gDNA.

The source of this sequence is a woman between 18 and 29 years old who had recovered from COVID-19. The chain joins TRBV18 to TRBJ1-1, with D uncertain. Sequenced material: peripheral blood. The CDR3 here is CASSLESGTEAFF. DNA for the CDR3: TGTGCCAGCTCACTCGAGAGCGGCACTGAAGCTTTCTTT.